Following are 27 T cell receptor beta chains from one sample sequenced in a study of blood T cells in healthy people across ages. A second PCR of 7 to 11 cycles used a sample-barcoded 5' primer and a J-beta primer mix. Each CDR3 protein is one row after TCRdb ran MiXCR on the 5' RACE reads. The table shows about 640,000 distinct CDR3 sequences, with around 54% occurring only once. The sample was blood. The receptors derive from a man aged 55 to 70 in good health.

The chain has TRBV10-3 and TRBJ1-2; 8 nucleotides match TRBD1. Germline CDR1 reads ENHRY; CDR2 reads SYGVKD. The length of the CDR3 is 17 residues. J was trimmed by 0 bases and V by 5 bases; bases with no gene match: 11. DNA for the CDR3: TGTGCCATCAGTCCGGGACAGGAACCCCTTCCTAACTATGGCTACACCTTC. Its translation is CAISPGQEPLPNYGYTF.

The chain is built from TRBV7-9 and TRBJ2-1; 7 positions agree with TRBD2. The length of the CDR3 is 17 residues. CDR1 and CDR2 from the germline V gene are SEHNR and FQNEAQ (reference sequence). Unmatched junction bases numbered 10, after V lost 2 bases and J lost 3 bases. CDR3 DNA: TGTGCCAGCAGCTTAATGGGGGGGACCTTAATCTACAATGAGCAGTTCTTC. Protein sequence: CASSLMGGTLIYNEQFF. Filled out from reference TRBV7-9 and TRBJ2-1, the complete variable domain reads DTGVSQNPRHKITKRGQNVTFRCDPISEHNRLYWYRQTLGQGPEFLTYFQNEAQLEKSRLLSDRFSAERPKGSFSTLEIQRTEQGDSAMYLCASSLMGGTLIYNEQFFGPGTRLTVL.

V gene TRBV11-2 combines with J gene TRBJ1-4; 9 bases fit TRBD1. In germline, CDR1 is SGHAT, CDR2 FQNNGV. With 5 bases clipped from V and 3 bases from J, the junction kept 10 bases outside the gene matches. The CDR3 extends over 17 amino acids. The CDR3 nucleotides read TGTGCCAGCAGCCGGGGGACAGGGTTGGGACCTAATGAAAAACTGTTTTTT. Protein: CASSRGTGLGPNEKLFF. The full variable domain, with the rest looked up from reference TRBV11-2 and TRBJ1-4, is EAGVAQSPRYKIIEKRQSVAFWCNPISGHATLYWYQQILGQGPKLLIQFQNNGVVDDSQLPKDRFSAERLKGVDSTLKIQPAKLEDSAVYLCASSRGTGLGPNEKLFFGSGTQLSVL.

In regard to this clonotype: Its ends do not fully match the called genes, so a read error is possible. The CDR3 reads CVSSSGGSGANVLTF. CDR3 bases: TGTGTCAGCAGTTCAGGGGGCTCTGGGGCCAACGTCCTGACTTTC. This rearrangement joins TRBV28 to TRBJ2-6; 7 bases align to TRBD1. The CDR3 is 15 residues long. CDR1 and CDR2 (germline): MDHEN, SYDVKM.

Only a few counts were recorded for this clonotype. The V gene is TRBV3-1, the J gene TRBJ2-7; no reliable D call. Germline CDR1 is LGHDT and CDR2 is YNNKEL (reference sequence). CDR3 length: 14 residues. V was pared by 1 base and J by 3 bases, with 10 bases between. The CDR3: CASSQGIGDYEQYF. In DNA, the CDR3 is TGTGCCAGCAGCCAAGGGATCGGAGACTACGAGCAGTACTTC.

The chain recombines TRBV7-9 with TRBJ2-3; the D call may be TRBD1 or TRBD2 (6 bases each). V shed 9 bases and J shed 1 base, with 11 bases lying between them. Per the germline V gene, CDR1 is SEHNR and CDR2 is FQNEAQ (reference sequence). CDR3 length: 13 amino acids. This CDR3 is CASRGPGTDTQYF. CDR3 DNA: TGTGCCAGTCGGGGGCCCGGCACAGATACGCAGTATTTT.

J is TRBJ2-2 and V is TRBV3-1, with D hard to call. From germline, CDR1 is LGHDT and CDR2 YNNKEL (reference sequence). CDR3 length: 11 amino acids. V was pared by 1 base and J by 9 bases, with 3 bases between. CDR3 region: CASSQVRELFF. The CDR3 DNA follows: TGTGCCAGCAGCCAAGTCAGGGAGCTGTTTTTT.

The J gene is TRBJ2-3, the V gene TRBV7-2, with TRBD2 identical over 15 bases. The germline CDR1 and CDR2 sequences are SGHTA and FQGNSA. V shed 5 bases and J 1 base; nucleotides not matched to a gene: 7. The CDR3 has 18 amino acids. The CDR3 coding sequence is TGTGCCAGCAGCCCCTGGACTAGCGGGGGGGCTCGCACAGATACGCAGTATTTT. Protein: CASSPWTSGGARTDTQYF.

The chain combines TRBV7-9 with TRBJ2-5; maybe TRBD1 (5 bases). The CDR3 contains 16 residues. The V end was cut by 1 base, the J end by 11 bases, with 23 bases between. CDR1 is SEHNR and CDR2 is FQNEAQ in the germline V gene (reference sequence). CDR3: CASSLGPQGGYNEQYF. The CDR3 DNA reads TGTGCCAGCAGCTTAGGTCCCCAGGGCGGATACAATGAGCAGTACTTC.

This chain connects TRBV7-9 to TRBJ2-3; D remains unclear. This CDR3 is built from 15 residues. The germline gives CDR1 SEHNR, CDR2 FQNEAQ (reference sequence). V was cut by 5 bases and J by 1 base, with 13 bases left in between. CDR3 protein: CASSKGWVGTDTQYF. The CDR3 coding sequence is TGTGCCAGCAGCAAAGGGTGGGTGGGCACAGATACGCAGTATTTT.

A note on this clonotype: Relative to the germline gene, one junction end is altered; a read error may explain this. V is TRBV28 and J is TRBJ1-2; weak D call: TRBD1 (6 bases). The V gene's germline CDR1 is MDHEN and CDR2 SYDVKM. This CDR3 contains 18 residues. The chain's CDR3 is CASSSQVGGAGNSYDYTF. CDR3 in DNA: TGTGCCAGCAGTTCCCAGGTGGGGGGCGCAGGGAACAGCTATGACTACACCTTC.

The chain couples TRBV2 to TRBJ1-1; possibly TRBD1 for D (5 bases). The CDR3 contains 12 residues. Germline CDR1 and CDR2: SNHLY and FYNNEI. V lost 7 bases to trimming and J lost 1 base, with 7 bases between them. The CDR3 reads CASTQANTEAFF. The CDR3 region has the DNA TGTGCCAGCACACAGGCGAACACTGAAGCTTTCTTT.

The J gene is TRBJ2-5, the V gene TRBV12-3 or TRBV12-4; weak D call: TRBD1 (7 bases). This CDR3 spans 15 amino acids. V gave up 7 bases and J gave up 5 bases, with 20 bases separating them. Here the CDR3 reads CASTLPEGAGETQYF. DNA of the CDR3: TGTGCCAGCACCCTCCCGGAGGGGGCGGGTGAGACCCAGTACTTC.

This clonotype turned up a few times. Possible read error: a much larger clone is one base away. The chain joins TRBV20-1 to TRBJ2-5; D is perhaps TRBD1 (5 bases). The CDR3 covers 15 residues. Trimming took off 0 bases at V and 11 bases at J, with 22 bases between the two ends. Germline V gene data show CDR1 as DFQATT and CDR2 as SNEGSKA (reference sequence). The CDR3 nucleotides read TGCAGTGCTAGAGATTGGGGCAGGGTTAACTATGAGCAGTACTTC. Translating gives CSARDWGRVNYEQYF.

This chain connects TRBV11-2 to TRBJ2-1, with 11 bases that match TRBD2. The CDR3 has 16 amino acids. Germline V lookup: CDR1 SGHAT, CDR2 FQNNGV. After removal of 0 bases from V and 10 bases from J, the junction contained 8 bases not matched to a gene. The CDR3, as DNA: TGTGCCAGCAGCTTAGATAGGCTAGCGGGGGGCCGGGAGCAGTTCTTC. This sequence encodes CASSLDRLAGGREQFF.

In DNA form, the CDR3 reads TGTGCCAGCGGCCTGACTAGCACAGATACGCAGTATTTT. It specifies CASGLTSTDTQYF. The chain couples TRBV2 to TRBJ2-3; D remains unclear. V lost 8 bases, J lost 0 bases, and 9 bases lay in between. Germline assignment: CDR1 SNHLY and CDR2 FYNNEI. The length of the CDR3 is 13 residues.

The rearrangement uses TRBV6-4 and TRBJ2-2; no reliable D call. V was clipped by 3 bases and J by 1 base, with 6 bases between them. The CDR3 spans 14 residues. Germline V gene lookup returns CDR1 MRHNA and CDR2 SNTAGT. CDR3 bases: TGTGCCAGCAGTGAGCATGTGAACACCGGGGAGCTGTTTTTT. Translation: CASSEHVNTGELFF.

In this sample, this clonotype turned up a few times. The gene calls are TRBV20-1 and TRBJ2-1, with TRBD1 matching over 11 bases. J lost 6 bases, V lost 3 bases, and 10 bases had no gene match. Germline values: CDR1 DFQATT, CDR2 SNEGSKA (reference sequence). The length of the CDR3 is 16 residues. The CDR3 region is CSARSWGTGGSNEQFF. In DNA, the CDR3 is TGCAGTGCTAGGTCCTGGGGGACAGGGGGAAGCAATGAGCAGTTCTTC.

This clonotype has a single count. The junction departs from germline at one end; a sequencing error may be responsible. J is TRBJ2-1 and V is TRBV20-1; D assignment may be TRBD1 or TRBD2 (5 bases each). The CDR3 is made up of 13 amino acids. CDR1 and CDR2 from the germline V gene are DFQATT and SNEGSKA (reference sequence). This chain's CDR3 is CGAPGPVGDEQFF. The CDR3 nucleotides are TGCGGTGCCCCGGGACCTGTCGGGGATGAGCAGTTCTTC.

V gene TRBV2 combines with J gene TRBJ1-1; D possibly corresponds to TRBD1 (6 bases). The CDR3 is 14 residues long. Per the germline V gene, CDR1 is SNHLY and CDR2 is FYNNEI. V gave up 6 bases and J gave up 1 base, with 12 bases separating them. The CDR3 loop reads CASSFGQTNTEAFF. CDR3 in DNA: TGTGCCAGCAGCTTCGGACAGACGAACACTGAAGCTTTCTTT.

J is TRBJ1-3 and V is TRBV2; possible D gene TRBD1, 5 bases. Per germline, CDR1 SNHLY and CDR2 FYNNEI. The CDR3 totals 13 residues. Trimming shortened V by 10 bases and J by 0 bases, and 10 bases separated the two germline ends. CDR3 protein: CATLTDSGNTIYF. The DNA for the CDR3 is TGTGCCACCCTGACAGACTCTGGAAACACCATATATTTT.

The rearrangement links TRBV2 to TRBJ2-5; 8 bases are shared with TRBD2. Unmatched junction bases numbered 9, after V lost 8 bases and J lost 4 bases. The CDR3 length is 14 residues. Looked up from germline, CDR1 is SNHLY and CDR2 is FYNNEI. The CDR3, as DNA: TGTGCCAGCCGGGGGGGGCCGTATGGAGAGACCCAGTACTTC. Protein product: CASRGGPYGETQYF.

The genes are TRBV6-6 and TRBJ2-5; D may match TRBD1 or TRBD2 (6 bases each). CDR1 is MNHNY, CDR2 SVGAGI, per germline (reference sequence). Trimming removed 0 bases from V and 6 bases from J, with 11 bases in between. CDR3 length: 14 amino acids. The CDR3 reads CASSYSEGVQTQYF. The CDR3 coding sequence is TGTGCCAGCAGTTACTCGGAGGGGGTTCAGACCCAGTACTTC.

This clonotype was counted a few times. This sequence joins TRBV5-1 and TRBJ1-1; possibly TRBD1 for D (6 bases). Per the germline V gene, CDR1 is SGHRS and CDR2 is YFSETQ. V was pared by 4 bases and J by 1 base, with 14 bases between. The CDR3 spans 15 residues. The CDR3 region has the DNA TGCGCCAGCAGCCCGACAGGAGGGGAGAACACTGAAGCTTTCTTT. Translated: CASSPTGGENTEAFF. Full variable domain (missing parts from reference TRBV5-1 and TRBJ1-1): KAGVTQTPRYLIKTRGQQVTLSCSPISGHRSVSWYQQTPGQGLQFLFEYFSETQRNKGNFPGRFSGRQFSNSRSEMNVSTLELGDSALYLCASSPTGGENTEAFFGQGTRLTVV.

CDR3 in amino acids: CSAYTLAGEETQYF. The DNA of the CDR3 is TGCAGTGCTTATACTCTAGCGGGAGAAGAGACCCAGTACTTC. This chain joins TRBV20-1 and TRBJ2-5; 10 bases match TRBD2. The CDR3 contains 14 residues. From germline, CDR1 is DFQATT and CDR2 SNEGSKA (reference sequence). With V trimmed by 5 bases and J by 3 bases, 6 bases remained unmatched.

This clonotype was found a few times. V usage is TRBV6-5 and J usage is TRBJ2-3; possibly TRBD2 for D (5 bases). The germline gives CDR1 MNHEY, CDR2 SVGAGI. With 4 bases removed from V and 8 bases from J, the gap between germline ends came to 10 bases. The CDR3 spans 12 residues. The CDR3 sequence: CASSFDRGTQYF. The CDR3 DNA is TGTGCCAGCAGTTTCGACCGGGGTACGCAGTATTTT.

V is TRBV20-1 and J is TRBJ2-3; 13 nucleotides match TRBD2. The germline gives CDR1 DFQATT, CDR2 SNEGSKA (reference sequence). Germline trimming cut 5 bases from V and 3 bases from J; bases unmatched to any gene: 2. This CDR3 has 14 residues. The CDR3 is CSASTSGGTDTQYF. As DNA, the CDR3 is TGCAGTGCTTCGACTAGCGGGGGGACAGATACGCAGTATTTT.